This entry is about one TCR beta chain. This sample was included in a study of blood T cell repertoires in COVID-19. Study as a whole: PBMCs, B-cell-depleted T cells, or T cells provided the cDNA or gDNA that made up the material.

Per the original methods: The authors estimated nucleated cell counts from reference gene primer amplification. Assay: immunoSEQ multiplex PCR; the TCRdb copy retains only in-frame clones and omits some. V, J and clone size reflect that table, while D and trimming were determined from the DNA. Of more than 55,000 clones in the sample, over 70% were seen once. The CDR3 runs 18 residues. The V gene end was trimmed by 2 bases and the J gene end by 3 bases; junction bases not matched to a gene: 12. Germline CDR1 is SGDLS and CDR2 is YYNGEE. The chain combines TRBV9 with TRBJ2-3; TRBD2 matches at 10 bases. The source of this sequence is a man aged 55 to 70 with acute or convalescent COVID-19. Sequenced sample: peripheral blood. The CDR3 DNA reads TGTGCCAGCAGCGTGGGAGGTCTTGCGGGACTAGCGACAGATACGCAGTATTTT. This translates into CASSVGGLAGLATDTQYF.